What follows are 21 T cell receptor beta chains derived from one specimen sequenced in a study of blood T cell repertoires in COVID-19. Sequenced by immunoSEQ multiplex PCR; TCRdb stores in-frame clones only, minus some. The sample holds hundreds of thousands of clones; 70% to 90% are singletons and the top ten take roughly 8.3%. Source material: peripheral blood. The receptor source for this set is a woman aged 45-65 years with COVID-19, enrolled during active disease.

In nucleotides, the CDR3 is TGTGCCAGCAGCCCCGCAGGGGCCGTTTATGGCTACACCTTC. The encoded protein is CASSPAGAVYGYTF. The rearrangement links TRBV7-6 to TRBJ1-2; D is possibly TRBD1 (6 bases). V shed 5 bases and J shed 5 bases, with 15 bases lying between them. CDR1 and CDR2 (germline): SGHVS, FNYEAQ. CDR3 length: 14 residues. The full variable domain, with the rest looked up from reference TRBV7-6 and TRBJ1-2, is GAGVSQSPRYKVTKRGQDVALRCDPISGHVSLYWYRQALGQGPEFLTYFNYEAQQDKSGLPNDRFSAERPEGSISTLTIQRTEQRDSAMYRCASSPAGAVYGYTFGSGTRLTVV.

This chain joins TRBV19 and TRBJ2-3; TRBD2 is a possible D gene (7 bases). Germline loops: CDR1 LNHDA, CDR2 SQIVND (reference sequence). The V and J ends lost 5 bases and 1 base respectively, with 13 bases between them. The CDR3 is made up of 15 amino acids. The CDR3, as DNA: TGTGCCAGTAGTGACCGGGGGGCACGCACAGATACGCAGTATTTT. Amino acid sequence: CASSDRGARTDTQYF.

This clone was seen a single time. The chain is built from TRBV7-6 and TRBJ1-6; D gene ambiguous. Germline V CDR1 and CDR2: SGHVS, FNYEAQ. There are 13 residues in the CDR3. V lost 5 bases to trimming and J lost 14 bases, with 16 bases between them. CDR3 in amino acids: CASSPGLPMSLHF. The CDR3 nucleotides are TGTGCCAGCAGCCCCGGACTCCCTATGTCCCTCCACTTT. The full variable domain, in which reference TRBV7-6 and TRBJ1-6 provide the parts outside the CDR3, is GAGVSQSPRYKVTKRGQDVALRCDPISGHVSLYWYRQALGQGPEFLTYFNYEAQQDKSGLPNDRFSAERPEGSISTLTIQRTEQRDSAMYRCASSPGLPMSLHFGNGTRLTVT.

This clone was seen more than once but under ten times. The CDR3 sequence is CASSLAGPGVETQYF. CDR3 nucleotide sequence: TGTGCCAGCAGCTTAGCGGGACCGGGAGTGGAGACCCAGTACTTC. This chain joins TRBV7-9 and TRBJ2-5; maybe TRBD2 (6 bases). The CDR3 runs 15 residues. Trimming shortened V by 0 bases and J by 5 bases, and 13 bases separated the two germline ends. The germline V gene has CDR1 SEHNR and CDR2 FQNEAQ (reference sequence).

V and J are TRBV7-9 and TRBJ1-1; D may be TRBD1 (5 bases). Trimming removed 5 bases from V and 3 bases from J, with 13 bases in between. Germline V gene lookup returns CDR1 SEHNR and CDR2 FQNEAQ (reference sequence). This CDR3 comprises 14 residues. The CDR3 protein is CASSTGHWDTEAFF. As DNA, the CDR3 is TGTGCCAGCAGCACTGGACACTGGGACACTGAAGCTTTCTTT.

V gene TRBV27 combines with J gene TRBJ1-6; TRBD1 matches 8 bases. The CDR3 is 15 amino acids. Trimming at V came to 6 bases and at J to 6 bases, leaving 7 bases not matched to a gene. Germline CDR1 and CDR2: MNHEY and SMNVEV (reference sequence). CDR3 in DNA: TGTGCCAGCAGCTTAGACAGGGGAGGTAATTCACCCCTCCACTTT. Translated: CASSLDRGGNSPLHF.

The gene calls are TRBV29-1 and TRBJ1-1, with TRBD1 matching over 8 bases. The CDR3 contains 13 residues. Trimming removed 7 bases from V and 8 bases from J; junction bases left unmatched: 12. Germline V gives CDR1 SQVTM, CDR2 ANQGSEA. The CDR3 protein is CSALDRARGEAFF. CDR3 nucleotides: TGCAGCGCTTTGGACAGGGCCCGGGGCGAAGCTTTCTTT.

DNA of the CDR3: TGTGCCAGCAGCTTAGGGGGACAGGGGGCCAGGCATGAGCAGTTCTTC. As protein: CASSLGGQGARHEQFF. The J gene is TRBJ2-1, the V gene TRBV11-3; 12 bases are a match to TRBD1. V lost 1 base, J lost 8 bases, and 6 bases stayed unmatched. In germline, CDR1 is SGHNT, CDR2 YENEEA. The CDR3 has 16 residues.

The chain combines TRBV27 with TRBJ1-5; no reliable D call. Trimming left V 6 bases short and J 5 bases short, with 8 bases between. Germline V lookup: CDR1 MNHEY, CDR2 SMNVEV (reference sequence). The CDR3 extends over 12 amino acids. Here the CDR3 DNA reads TGTGCCAGCAGCCGCCAGGATCAGCCCCAGCATTTT. Translation gives CASSRQDQPQHF.

The rearrangement joins TRBV7-2 to TRBJ1-2, with D maybe TRBD1 (5 bases). The length of the CDR3 is 10 residues. Trimming took 8 bases from V and 12 from J, leaving 13 bases between them. In germline, CDR1 is SGHTA, CDR2 FQGNSA. CDR3 residues: CASSGRYNTF. The CDR3, as DNA: TGTGCCAGCTCAGGGAGGTACAACACCTTC.

This chain joins TRBV11-2 and TRBJ1-1, with 7 bases fitting TRBD1. V shed 5 bases and J 6 bases; nucleotides not matched to a gene: 9. The CDR3 extends over 14 amino acids. Germline lookup yields CDR1 SGHAT and CDR2 FQNNGV. The CDR3 coding sequence is TGTGCCAGCAGCCCTCGGACAGGTGGGGCTGAAGCTTTCTTT. It translates to CASSPRTGGAEAFF.

This clone was picked up one time. This rearrangement joins TRBV19 to TRBJ2-3, with 7 nucleotides matching TRBD2. This CDR3 contains 16 residues. Germline lookup yields CDR1 LNHDA and CDR2 SQIVND (reference sequence). V was pared by 2 bases and J by 2 bases, with 7 bases of the junction left unmatched. DNA of the CDR3: TGTGCCAGTAGTATACCGCGGGGGACGTACACAGATACGCAGTATTTT. It codes for CASSIPRGTYTDTQYF.

This clone has just one count. This sequence joins TRBV30 and TRBJ1-6; D is ambiguous. CDR3 length: 14 amino acids. Trimming shortened V by 5 bases and J by 0 bases, and 8 bases separated the two germline ends. Looked up from germline, CDR1 is GTSNPN and CDR2 is SVGIG (reference sequence). The DNA for the CDR3 is TGTGCCTGGTCGGGGTTCTCCTATAATTCACCCCTCCACTTT. Its translation: CAWSGFSYNSPLHF.

V is TRBV19 and J is TRBJ2-1; 10 bases match TRBD1. The trim removed 5 bases at V and 2 bases at J, leaving 6 bases unmatched. CDR3 length: 16 amino acids. Looked up from germline, CDR1 is LNHDA and CDR2 is SQIVND (reference sequence). The CDR3 sequence: CASSRDRGRTYNEQFF. CDR3 coding DNA: TGTGCCAGTAGTCGGGACAGGGGACGAACCTACAATGAGCAGTTCTTC.

This clone was picked up a small number of times. The chain links TRBV6-5 to TRBJ1-5, with D maybe TRBD1 (6 bases). The V end was cut by 6 bases, the J end by 6 bases, with 18 bases between. The CDR3 totals 15 residues. CDR1 MNHEY and CDR2 SVGAGI come from the germline V gene. DNA for the CDR3: TGTGCCAGCAGCCGACAGGCTTGGTCGAGTCAGCCCCAGCATTTT. It specifies CASSRQAWSSQPQHF.

This chain connects TRBV6-5 to TRBJ1-3; 8 nucleotides line up with TRBD1. The germline CDR1 and CDR2 sequences are MNHEY and SVGAGI. This CDR3 region has 15 residues. V shed 5 bases and J 2 bases; nucleotides not matched to a gene: 5. The CDR3 region has the DNA TGTGCCAGCAGTATAACGACAGGGGCTGGAAACACCATATATTTT. It specifies CASSITTGAGNTIYF.

The chain recombines TRBV19 with TRBJ1-5; D unresolved. V was shortened by 7 bases and J by 0 bases, with 13 bases between the two germline ends. The CDR3 covers 15 residues. Germline assignment: CDR1 LNHDA and CDR2 SQIVND (reference sequence). This chain's CDR3 is CASTTIGYSNQPQHF. Here the CDR3 DNA reads TGTGCCAGTACTACAATCGGGTATAGCAATCAGCCCCAGCATTTT.

The genes are TRBV5-4 and TRBJ2-7; D perhaps matches TRBD2 (5 bases). The V end lost 4 bases, the J end lost 0 bases, and 17 bases lay between the germline ends. CDR1 and CDR2 (germline): SGHNT, YYREEE (reference sequence). The CDR3 extends over 16 amino acids. CDR3 nucleotide sequence: TGTGCCAGCAGCCCAAGCGGAGGAGTCAGCTCCTACGAGCAGTACTTC. It is translated as CASSPSGGVSSYEQYF.

This chain joins TRBV28 and TRBJ1-3; 7 bases fit TRBD1. Germline V gene lookup returns CDR1 MDHEN and CDR2 SYDVKM. V was clipped by 2 bases and J by 7 bases; unmatched bases: 8. The CDR3 is 15 amino acids. CDR3: CASSLPGQARNTIYF. CDR3 bases: TGTGCCAGCAGTTTACCCGGACAGGCGAGGAACACCATATATTTT.

The V call is TRBV12-3 or TRBV12-4, the J call TRBJ2-3; 7 bases are a match to TRBD1. This CDR3 is 13 amino acids long. With V trimmed by 8 bases and J by 0 bases, 2 bases remained unmatched. CDR3 in DNA: TGTGCCAGCGGGACAGCTAGCACAGATACGCAGTATTTT. Amino acid sequence: CASGTASTDTQYF.

The rearrangement links TRBV7-6 to TRBJ2-3; 7 bases align to TRBD1. The V gene end was trimmed by 7 bases and the J gene end by 5 bases; junction bases not matched to a gene: 9. The germline V gene encodes CDR1 SGHVS and CDR2 FNYEAQ. The CDR3 extends over 14 amino acids. CDR3 in DNA: TGTGCCAGCACCTCCACAGGGGATAGAGATACGCAGTATTTT. Its translation: CASTSTGDRDTQYF.